The present TCR beta chain was sequenced within a study of T cell changes during pregnancy in multiple sclerosis (dated by TCRdb to the late 2010s). Describing the broader study: The study examined how the T cell repertoire changed over the course of pregnancy in women with multiple sclerosis.

The library relied on the immunoSEQ multiplex PCR assay. TCRdb holds this immuneACCESS table with in-frame rearrangements only. Some clones are missing; in checked studies, unresolved V genes explain under half, and the rest has no known cause. Counted in this sample were about 100,000 clones; roughly 90% of them appeared once. The top ten hold about 2% of the sample. For CDR1 and CDR2, the germline V gene lists MNHNS and SASEGT. Germline trimming amounts to 2 bases on V and 4 bases on J, with 8 as the count of junction bases outside the gene matches. The CDR3 covers 16 residues, taking in both the cysteine and the phenylalanine. The only DNA kept is the CDR3, 48 bases in frame from the first base. Comment on this clone: Its antigen has not been determined. The input lacks base qualities; no much larger clone sits a single base away.

The source is a female donor with multiple sclerosis, enrolled in a pregnancy study. This chain is built from TRBV6-1 and TRBJ1-5; the junction holds 7 bases that match TRBD1. The sample here was peripheral blood, taken after pregnancy. For the CDR3, the sequence is CASSELRQGKNQPQHF. The nucleotide sequence is given as TGTGCCAGCAGTGAATTGAGACAGGGTAAGAATCAGCCCCAGCATTTT.